This T cell receptor beta chain was documented in a study of blood T cells in healthy people across ages. Peripheral blood, roughly 9.3 milliliters per donor, was collected. The use of a sample-barcoded 5' primer and a J-beta primer mix characterized a second PCR of roughly 6 to 11 cycles. TCRdb fed the 5' RACE reads into MiXCR, producing one record per CDR3 protein. The table has 750,000 to 950,000 distinct CDR3 sequences, around half seen once. This clonotype was seen once. At one boundary the junction diverges from the germline segment, which might be a read error. The sequenced material came from blood. The sequence derives from a man of 80 years or more in good health.

CDR3 sequence: CASSYSYERYF. Written as DNA, the CDR3 is TGTGCCAGCAGTTATAGTTACGAGCGGTACTTC. The chain links TRBV6-6 to TRBJ2-7, with D unresolved. Per the germline V gene, CDR1 is MNHNY and CDR2 is SVGAGI (reference sequence). The CDR3 is 11 amino acids.